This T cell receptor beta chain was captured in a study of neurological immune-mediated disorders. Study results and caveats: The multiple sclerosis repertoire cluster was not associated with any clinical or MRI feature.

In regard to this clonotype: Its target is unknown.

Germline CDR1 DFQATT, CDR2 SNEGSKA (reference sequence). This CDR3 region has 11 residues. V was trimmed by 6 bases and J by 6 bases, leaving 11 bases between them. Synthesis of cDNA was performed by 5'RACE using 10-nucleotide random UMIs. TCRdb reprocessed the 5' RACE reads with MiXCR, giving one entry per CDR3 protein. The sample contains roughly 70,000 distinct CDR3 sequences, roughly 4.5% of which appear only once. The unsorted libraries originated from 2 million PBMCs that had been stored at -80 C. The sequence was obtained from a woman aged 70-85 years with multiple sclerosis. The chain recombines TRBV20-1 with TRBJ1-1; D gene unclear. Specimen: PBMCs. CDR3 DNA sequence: TGCAGTGCCTCCGACTGGGCTGAAGCTTTCTTT. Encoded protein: CSASDWAEAFF.